This T cell receptor (beta chain) was recovered during a study of cytomegalovirus exposure and HLA in healthy donors. The study's findings and limits: Serostatus for CMV was the only available immune exposure information. It was reported that the classifier diagnosed cytomegalovirus status with high specificity and sensitivity in both the original and validation cohorts. Fewer than 200 TCR beta chains were listed as cytomegalovirus-associated.

Trimming took 0 bases from V and 5 from J, leaving 8 bases between them. Germline lookup yields CDR1 SGHRS and CDR2 YFSETQ. The CDR3 sequence is 13 residues long. For this clone: No antigen is known for it.

Donors likely had unrecorded immune exposures despite being nominally healthy when sampled. The PCR was carried out with 60 Vbeta primers and 13 Jbeta primers. Profiled with immunoSEQ multiplex PCR; TCRdb holds only in-frame clones, not every one. In the table there are 120,000 or so clones, about 78% of which are singletons. The clonotype originates from a woman aged 40 to 55 in good health and CMV-seropositive. J is TRBJ1-2 and V is TRBV5-1; D may be TRBD1 (5 bases). What was sequenced was PBMCs. For the CDR3, the DNA is TGCGCCAGCAGCTTGGATGCAGGGTATGGCTACACCTTC. It is translated as CASSLDAGYGYTF.